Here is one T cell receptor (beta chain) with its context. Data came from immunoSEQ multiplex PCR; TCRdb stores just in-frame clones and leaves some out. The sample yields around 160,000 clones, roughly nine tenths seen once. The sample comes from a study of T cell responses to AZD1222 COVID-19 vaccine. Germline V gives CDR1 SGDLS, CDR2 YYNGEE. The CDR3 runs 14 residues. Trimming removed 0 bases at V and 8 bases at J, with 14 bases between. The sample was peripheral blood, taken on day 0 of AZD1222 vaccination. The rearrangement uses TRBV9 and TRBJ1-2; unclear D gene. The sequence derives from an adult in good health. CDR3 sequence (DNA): TGTGCCAGCAGCGTAGAAGGCTGGGAGGGAGGCTACACCTTC. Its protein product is CASSVEGWEGGYTF.